The 19 T cell receptor beta chains below were found in one sample sequenced in a study of blood T cell repertoires in COVID-19. Profiling relied on immunoSEQ multiplex PCR, and the TCRdb table lists in-frame clones only, not all of them. Among around 150,000 clones listed, 84% were seen once. Sequencing was carried out using peripheral blood. These receptor sequences come from a woman aged 80 or over in a cohort sampled during active or convalescent COVID-19.

This clone was detected ten times or more. V and J are TRBV19 and TRBJ2-5; 9 bases align to TRBD1. The V and J ends lost 4 bases and 2 bases, in that order; junction bases with no gene match: 11. The CDR3 spans 17 residues. The germline CDR1 and CDR2 sequences are LNHDA and SQIVND (reference sequence). In nucleotides, the CDR3 is TGTGCCAGTAGTACCCTAACCGGGACAGGGTTACAAGAGACCCAGTACTTC. The encoded protein is CASSTLTGTGLQETQYF.

This rearrangement joins TRBV9 to TRBJ2-5; 9 bases map to TRBD2. J lost 2 bases, V lost 4 bases, and 3 bases had no gene match. The CDR3 is made up of 14 amino acids. CDR1 is SGDLS, CDR2 YYNGEE, per germline. The CDR3 here is CASSISGGQETQYF. The CDR3 DNA follows: TGTGCCAGCAGCATTAGCGGGGGACAAGAGACCCAGTACTTC.

The chain is built from TRBV4-1 and TRBJ1-6, with TRBD1 as a possible D gene (6 bases). CDR1 and CDR2 from the germline V gene are MGHRA and YSYEKL. CDR3 length: 14 residues. V was cut by 2 bases and J by 8 bases, with 10 bases left in between. The CDR3 sequence: CASSQRAGDSPLHF. The CDR3 DNA is TGCGCCAGCAGCCAAAGGGCAGGGGATTCACCCCTCCACTTT.

This chain joins TRBV6-5 and TRBJ2-1; perhaps TRBD2 as D (7 bases). The CDR3 is made up of 15 amino acids. Germline-derived CDR1 and CDR2 are MNHEY and SVGAGI. The germline V and J ends were trimmed by 0 bases and 6 bases, with 12 bases remaining between them. CDR3 sequence reads: CASSYSGGPRNEQFF. DNA for the CDR3: TGTGCCAGCAGTTACTCGGGGGGGCCTCGCAATGAGCAGTTCTTC.

The chain joins TRBV7-2 to TRBJ1-1, with D tentatively TRBD1 (6 bases). This CDR3 contains 12 residues. Trimming removed 5 bases at V and 11 bases at J, with 15 bases between. Germline V gives CDR1 SGHTA, CDR2 FQGNSA. The CDR3 bases are TGTGCCAGCAGCCCTAACAGGGAATGGGCTTTCTTT. Its translation: CASSPNREWAFF.

V and J are TRBV5-4 and TRBJ1-1, with D maybe TRBD1 (6 bases). The CDR3 is made up of 13 amino acids. In germline, CDR1 is SGHNT, CDR2 YYREEE (reference sequence). V lost 6 bases and J 6 bases, leaving 15 bases between the germline ends. CDR3 sequence reads: CASKRGSAPEAFF. In DNA form, the CDR3 reads TGTGCCAGCAAGAGGGGGTCGGCCCCTGAAGCTTTCTTT.

Sample share makes this clone medium-sized. V gene TRBV13 combines with J gene TRBJ1-5, with 8 bases identical to TRBD1. V shed 7 bases and J 7 bases; nucleotides not matched to a gene: 9. The CDR3 is 14 amino acids. Germline CDR1 PRHDT, CDR2 FYEKMQ (reference sequence). The CDR3 coding sequence is TGTGCCAGCAAAAAGCAGGGGGCGAGGCAGCCCCAGCATTTT. Its translation is CASKKQGARQPQHF.

The chain couples TRBV24-1 to TRBJ2-2; 7 bases map to TRBD1. V lost 3 bases, J lost 5 bases, and 5 bases stayed unmatched. CDR1 and CDR2 from the germline V gene are KGHDR and SFDVKD. This CDR3 contains 15 residues. The CDR3 DNA reads TGTGCCACCAGTGATCCGAGACAGGGAACCGGGGAGCTGTTTTTT. Amino acids: CATSDPRQGTGELFF.

The genes are TRBV3-1 (or the pseudogene TRBV3-2) and TRBJ2-2; 11 positions agree with TRBD2. CDR1 is LGHDT, CDR2 YNNKEL, per germline (reference sequence). Trimming cost V 5 bases and J 2 bases; bases outside gene matches: 16. The CDR3 covers 20 residues. This CDR3 is CASSGRLIAGGLDNTGELFF. CDR3 nucleotide sequence: TGTGCCAGCAGCGGAAGACTCATAGCGGGGGGGCTAGACAACACCGGGGAGCTGTTTTTT.

CDR3 region: CASSYSRGTGDGYTF. For the CDR3, the DNA is TGTGCCAGCAGTTACTCGAGAGGGACAGGAGATGGCTACACCTTC. The chain carries TRBV6-5 and TRBJ1-2; 8 nucleotides line up with TRBD1. The CDR3 runs to 15 residues. Germline assignment: CDR1 MNHEY and CDR2 SVGAGI. V gave up 0 bases and J gave up 6 bases; unmatched junction bases: 6.

This clone has a handful of counts. The chain uses TRBV19 and TRBJ1-3; unclear D gene. The CDR3 has 14 amino acids. Germline V gene lookup returns CDR1 LNHDA and CDR2 SQIVND (reference sequence). V lost 3 bases and J lost 2, with 8 bases in between. Here the CDR3 reads CASSISQTGNTIYF. DNA of the CDR3: TGTGCCAGTAGTATTTCCCAAACTGGAAACACCATATATTTT.

This clone was detected once. The rearrangement links TRBV3-1 (or the pseudogene TRBV3-2) to TRBJ1-4, with D tentatively TRBD1 (5 bases). CDR3 length: 15 residues. CDR1 LGHDT and CDR2 YNNKEL come from the germline V gene (reference sequence). Trimming left V 2 bases short and J 5 bases short, with 12 bases between. DNA of the CDR3: TGTGCCAGCAGCCAAACCCAGGGATACAATGAAAAACTGTTTTTT. This sequence encodes CASSQTQGYNEKLFF.

The V call is TRBV6-5, the J call TRBJ2-7, with a possible D match to TRBD1 (6 bases). Germline-derived CDR1 and CDR2 are MNHEY and SVGAGI. The CDR3 is made up of 15 amino acids. V lost 5 bases, J lost 0 bases, and 14 bases lay in between. CDR3 DNA sequence: TGTGCCAGCAGTCCGGACAGTTCTATCTCCTACGAGCAGTACTTC. It translates to CASSPDSSISYEQYF.

The chain is built from TRBV7-9 and TRBJ2-5, with D possibly matching TRBD2 (5 bases). Deletions cut 3 bases from V and 4 bases from J, with 9 bases between. CDR1 and CDR2 from the germline V gene are SEHNR and FQNEAQ (reference sequence). This CDR3 is 13 amino acids long. For the CDR3, the DNA is TGTGCCAGCAGCTTCACGGGGATAGAGACCCAGTACTTC. This translates into CASSFTGIETQYF.

This clone was recorded only once. The CDR3 coding sequence is TGTGCCAGCAGTTACTGGCGCCAGTCCGGAGAGCCCCAGCATTTT. Translating gives CASSYWRQSGEPQHF. The genes are TRBV6-6 and TRBJ1-5; D uncertain. Germline lookup yields CDR1 MNHNY and CDR2 SVGAGI (reference sequence). The ends were cut back, 1 base at V and 8 bases at J, with 15 bases in the middle. CDR3 length equals 15 residues.

V usage is TRBV28 and J usage is TRBJ1-6, with D tentatively TRBD1 (5 bases). V lost 5 bases to trimming and J lost 4 bases, with 9 bases between them. Germline CDR1 is MDHEN and CDR2 is SYDVKM. The CDR3 runs 14 residues. For the CDR3, the DNA is TGTGCCAGCAGTCCTCAGGGATATAATTCACCCCTCCACTTT. It encodes CASSPQGYNSPLHF. The entire variable domain, with the rest obtained from reference TRBV28 and TRBJ1-6, is as follows: DVKVTQSSRYLVKRTGEKVFLECVQDMDHENMFWYRQDPGLGLRLIYFSYDVKMKEKGDIPEGYSVSREKKERFSLILESASTNQTSMYLCASSPQGYNSPLHFGNGTRLTVT.

Only one count was recorded for this clone. The V call is TRBV29-1, the J call TRBJ1-1; no reliable D call. Germline values: CDR1 SQVTM, CDR2 ANQGSEA. Trimming pared 4 bases from V and 3 bases from J, leaving 12 bases between. The CDR3 length is 13 residues. Here the CDR3 reads CSVVRGRDTEAFF. CDR3 in DNA: TGCAGCGTTGTCCGTGGGAGGGACACTGAAGCTTTCTTT.

The V call is TRBV7-8, the J call TRBJ1-3; 7 positions match TRBD1. The CDR3 length is 17 residues. The junction had 16 bases not matched to a gene; V was cut back by 4 bases and J by 7 bases. CDR1 is SGHVS and CDR2 is FQNEAQ in the germline V gene. CDR3 amino acids: CASSSRFGGTAHNTIYF. The DNA for the CDR3 is TGTGCCAGCAGCTCCCGATTTGGCGGGACAGCGCATAACACCATATATTTT.

V is TRBV7-2 and J is TRBJ1-1; D gene uncertain. The CDR3 is made up of 14 amino acids. Trimming took off 5 bases at V and 1 base at J, with 11 bases between the two ends. CDR1 is SGHTA and CDR2 is FQGNSA in the germline V gene. This CDR3 is CASSLHGGNTEAFF. The CDR3, as DNA: TGTGCCAGCAGCCTCCATGGCGGGAACACTGAAGCTTTCTTT.